Listed below are T cell receptor beta chains from one sample, sequenced in a study of blood T cell repertoires in COVID-19. The assay was immunoSEQ multiplex PCR, and TCRdb's table has in-frame clones only and misses some. The table has approximately 240,000 clones, around 90% seen once; the top ten hold 0.8% to 0.95%. The sequencing sample was made of peripheral blood. The receptors originated from a young man with COVID-19, enrolled during active disease. The CDR3 runs from the conserved cysteine through the conserved F or W. D genes are given only for firm matches. Clone size is given for some rows only: seen once, a few or many times, or a class if the clone is expanded.

size: once
V: TRBV9
D: TRBD2
J: TRBJ2-7
CDR3: CASNPGTSSYEQYF
DNA: TGTGCCAGCAACCCCGGGACTAGCTCCTACGAGCAGTACTTC

size: -
V: TRBV11-2
D: TRBD1
J: TRBJ2-1
CDR3: CASSPTTSGTGYDEQFF
DNA: TGTGCCAGCAGCCCGACTACCTCCGGGACAGGGTATGATGAGCAGTTCTTC

size: -
V: TRBV7-9
D: TRBD1
J: TRBJ1-4
CDR3: CASSHAQGAATNEKLFF
DNA: TGTGCCAGCAGCCACGCCCAGGGGGCGGCAACTAATGAAAAACTGTTTTTT

size: -
V: TRBV20-1
D: TRBD2
J: TRBJ2-5
CDR3: CSASPAGGYQETQYF
DNA: TGCAGTGCTAGTCCGGCGGGGGGGTACCAAGAGACCCAGTACTTC

size: -
V: TRBV30
D: -
J: TRBJ2-3
CDR3: CAWNRDLGDTQYF
DNA: TGTGCCTGGAACAGGGATTTAGGAGATACGCAGTATTTT

size: -
V: TRBV3-1/TRBV3-2
D: TRBD1
J: TRBJ1-1
CDR3: CASSPGTGANTEAFF
DNA: TGTGCCAGCAGCCCGGGGACAGGGGCGAACACTGAAGCTTTCTTT

size: -
V: TRBV4-2
D: -
J: TRBJ2-7
CDR3: CASSQGAGAYEQYF
DNA: TGTGCCAGCAGCCAGGGGGCAGGGGCCTACGAGCAGTACTTC

size: -
V: TRBV18
D: -
J: TRBJ1-1
CDR3: CASSGLEDTEAFF
DNA: TGTGCCAGCTCGGGCCTGGAGGACACTGAAGCTTTCTTT

size: -
V: TRBV2
D: -
J: TRBJ1-1
CDR3: CASTPRPGLNTEAFF
DNA: TGTGCCAGCACACCCCGTCCGGGATTGAACACTGAAGCTTTCTTT

size: -
V: TRBV6-5
D: TRBD1
J: TRBJ1-1
CDR3: CASRLEQGGNTEAFF
DNA: TGTGCCAGCCGTTTAGAACAGGGGGGGAACACTGAAGCTTTCTTT

size: -
V: TRBV27
D: TRBD2
J: TRBJ2-4
CDR3: CASSFWGTSGGARQNIQYF
DNA: TGTGCCAGCAGTTTCTGGGGGACTAGCGGGGGGGCTCGCCAAAACATTCAGTACTTC

size: -
V: TRBV7-9
D: -
J: TRBJ1-4
CDR3: CASSLGGDPPNEKLFF
DNA: TGTGCCAGCAGCTTGGGGGGGGATCCACCTAATGAAAAACTGTTTTTT

size: -
V: TRBV9
D: -
J: TRBJ2-3
CDR3: CASSVGAGGVDTQYF
DNA: TGTGCCAGCAGCGTAGGGGCCGGGGGTGTGGATACGCAGTATTTT

size: -
V: TRBV12-5
D: -
J: TRBJ2-7
CDR3: CASGLDPGTRDYEQYF
DNA: TGTGCTAGTGGTTTGGACCCTGGGACAAGGGACTACGAGCAGTACTTC

size: -
V: TRBV6-5
D: -
J: TRBJ1-1
CDR3: CASSYGRGTEAFF
DNA: TGTGCCAGCAGTTACGGGCGGGGCACTGAAGCTTTCTTT

size: -
V: TRBV6-5
D: -
J: TRBJ1-5
CDR3: CASKGFGGNQPQHF
DNA: TGTGCCAGCAAAGGGTTCGGGGGCAATCAGCCCCAGCATTTT

size: -
V: TRBV9
D: TRBD1
J: TRBJ1-6
CDR3: CASSPRPGTGSGSPLHF
DNA: TGTGCCAGCAGCCCACGTCCCGGGACAGGGTCAGGTTCACCCCTCCACTTT

size: -
V: TRBV6-5
D: -
J: TRBJ1-2
CDR3: CASNPSPGDPYGYTF
DNA: TGTGCCAGCAATCCGTCCCCGGGGGACCCCTATGGCTACACCTTC

size: -
V: TRBV4-2
D: TRBD2
J: TRBJ2-5
CDR3: CASSQVAGETQYF
DNA: TGTGCCAGCAGCCAAGTAGCGGGGGAGACCCAGTACTTC

size: -
V: TRBV7-2
D: -
J: TRBJ1-5
CDR3: CASSLNGVMQPQHF
DNA: TGTGCCAGCAGCTTAAACGGGGTGATGCAGCCCCAGCATTTT

size: once
V: TRBV20-1
D: -
J: TRBJ2-3
CDR3: CSPTPESTVYF
DNA: TGCAGTCCAACCCCGGAGTCGACGGTATATTTT

size: -
V: TRBV25-1
D: TRBD1
J: TRBJ2-1
CDR3: CASSEREDRGRYNEQFF
DNA: TGTGCCAGCAGTGAAAGGGAGGACAGGGGGCGTTACAATGAGCAGTTCTTC

size: -
V: TRBV30
D: -
J: TRBJ2-7
CDR3: CAWSTSFEQYF
DNA: TGTGCCTGGAGTACTAGTTTTGAGCAGTACTTC

size: once
V: TRBV18
D: TRBD1
J: TRBJ1-1
CDR3: CASSPDRGLVKSTEAFF
DNA: TGTGCCAGCTCACCCGACAGGGGGCTTGTGAAGAGCACTGAAGCTTTCTTT

size: -
V: TRBV20-1
D: -
J: TRBJ1-1
CDR3: CSARQGAKAFF
DNA: TGCAGTGCTAGACAGGGCGCAAAAGCTTTCTTT

size: -
V: TRBV19
D: TRBD1
J: TRBJ1-3
CDR3: CASKSGTGSGNTIYF
DNA: TGTGCCAGCAAGTCCGGGACAGGCTCTGGAAACACCATATATTTT

size: -
V: TRBV6-5
D: TRBD1
J: TRBJ2-7
CDR3: CASSYLPGQGAYEQYF
DNA: TGTGCCAGCAGTTACCTCCCAGGACAGGGGGCCTACGAGCAGTACTTC

size: -
V: TRBV2
D: TRBD1
J: TRBJ1-6
CDR3: CASSQDRGNNSPLHF
DNA: TGTGCCAGCAGCCAAGACAGGGGGAACAATTCACCCCTCCACTTT

size: -
V: TRBV3-1/TRBV3-2
D: TRBD1
J: TRBJ1-2
CDR3: CASSLRGLGYGYTF
DNA: TGTGCCAGCAGCCTCAGGGGGCTTGGCTATGGCTACACCTTC

size: -
V: TRBV5-6
D: TRBD1
J: TRBJ1-2
CDR3: CASSWGQVYTF
DNA: TGTGCCAGCAGCTGGGGACAGGTCTACACCTTC

size: -
V: TRBV10-3
D: -
J: TRBJ2-1
CDR3: CAIVGGATYNEQFF
DNA: TGTGCCATCGTTGGTGGGGCCACTTACAATGAGCAGTTCTTC

size: once
V: TRBV11-2
D: TRBD1
J: TRBJ1-2
CDR3: CASSLPGGAGGYTF
DNA: TGTGCCAGCAGCTTACCAGGGGGCGCAGGGGGCTACACCTTC

size: -
V: TRBV5-5
D: TRBD1
J: TRBJ1-3
CDR3: CASSFLGQASGNTIYF
DNA: TGTGCCAGCAGCTTCTTGGGACAGGCCTCTGGAAACACCATATATTTT

size: -
V: TRBV19
D: -
J: TRBJ1-2
CDR3: CASSIGLYYGYTF
DNA: TGTGCCAGTAGTATTGGACTCTACTATGGCTACACCTTC

size: -
V: TRBV5-1
D: -
J: TRBJ2-3
CDR3: CASSSKGASTDTQYF
DNA: TGCGCCAGCAGCTCAAAGGGAGCTAGCACAGATACGCAGTATTTT

size: -
V: TRBV6-6
D: TRBD1
J: TRBJ1-2
CDR3: CASSYSVSGGDGYTF
DNA: TGTGCCAGCAGTTACTCAGTTTCAGGGGGCGATGGCTACACCTTC

size: -
V: TRBV3-1/TRBV3-2
D: TRBD1
J: TRBJ2-3
CDR3: CASSPEQGKDTQYF
DNA: TGTGCCAGCAGCCCTGAACAGGGGAAAGATACGCAGTATTTT

size: -
V: TRBV7-9
D: -
J: TRBJ1-2
CDR3: CASSLERRGYTF
DNA: TGTGCCAGCAGCTTAGAAAGGAGAGGCTACACCTTC

size: -
V: TRBV6-1
D: TRBD1
J: TRBJ1-5
CDR3: CASSEVRGLDQPQHF
DNA: TGTGCCAGCAGTGAGGTCAGGGGGTTAGATCAGCCCCAGCATTTT

size: -
V: TRBV19
D: -
J: TRBJ1-1
CDR3: CASRMEGTWGDTEAFF
DNA: TGTGCCAGTAGAATGGAGGGGACGTGGGGCGACACTGAAGCTTTCTTT

size: -
V: TRBV20-1
D: -
J: TRBJ1-2
CDR3: CSASLEEGGGYTF
DNA: TGCAGTGCTAGTCTCGAGGAAGGGGGTGGCTACACCTTC

size: -
V: TRBV6-5
D: TRBD1
J: TRBJ2-7
CDR3: CASSYRGQGLYEQYF
DNA: TGTGCCAGCAGTTACCGCGGACAGGGGCTCTACGAGCAGTACTTC

size: -
V: TRBV3-1/TRBV3-2
D: TRBD1
J: TRBJ2-7
CDR3: CASSQDRGQDEQYF
DNA: TGTGCCAGCAGCCAAGACAGGGGGCAGGACGAGCAGTACTTC

size: once
V: TRBV9
D: TRBD2
J: TRBJ2-3
CDR3: CASSVTTWTSGGANTQYF
DNA: TGTGCCAGCAGCGTTACCACCTGGACTAGCGGGGGGGCAAATACGCAGTATTTT

size: -
V: TRBV3-1/TRBV3-2
D: -
J: TRBJ2-7
CDR3: CASSRSRVLNEQYF
DNA: TGTGCCAGCAGCCGCTCCAGGGTCCTCAACGAGCAGTACTTC

size: -
V: TRBV5-1
D: -
J: TRBJ1-1
CDR3: CASSEGLIANTEAFF
DNA: TGCGCCAGCAGCGAGGGTCTTATAGCGAACACTGAAGCTTTCTTT

size: -
V: TRBV27
D: TRBD1
J: TRBJ2-7
CDR3: CASRPGTGIIDEQYF
DNA: TGTGCCAGCAGACCCGGGACAGGGATTATCGACGAGCAGTACTTC

size: -
V: TRBV12-3/TRBV12-4
D: -
J: TRBJ1-3
CDR3: CASATGGGNTIYF
DNA: TGTGCCAGCGCGACAGGCGGCGGAAACACCATATATTTT

size: -
V: TRBV20-1
D: -
J: TRBJ1-4
CDR3: CSATFNEKLFF
DNA: TGCAGTGCTACTTTTAATGAAAAACTGTTTTTT

size: once
V: TRBV11-2
D: TRBD1
J: TRBJ1-1
CDR3: CASSLAGGTEAFF
DNA: TGTGCCAGCAGCTTGGCAGGGGGCACTGAAGCTTTCTTT